This entry lists 14 T cell receptor beta chains sequenced from one sample in a study of PD-1 blockade in classical Hodgkin lymphoma. Assay used: immunoSEQ multiplex PCR; TCRdb lists only in-frame clones, some missing. In the table there are roughly 40,000 clones, roughly 90% of which are singletons. Each patient relapsed following autologous stem cell transplantation, and prior brentuximab vedotin exposure differed. Sequences were derived from peripheral blood mononuclear cells (PBMCs), sampled at baseline. The source is a human donor with classical Hodgkin lymphoma.

The V and J genes are TRBV5-4 and TRBJ1-2; the D gene is possibly TRBD1 (5 bases). The CDR3 consists of 14 residues. CDR1 SGHNT and CDR2 YYREEE come from the germline V gene (reference sequence). The V gene lost 4 bases and the J gene lost 5 bases, with 15 bases spanning the gap. The CDR3: CASSATGTAYGYTF. Here the CDR3 DNA reads TGTGCCAGCAGCGCAACCGGGACCGCGTATGGCTACACCTTC. Drawing the rest from reference TRBV5-4 and TRBJ1-2, the complete variable domain is ETGVTQSPTHLIKTRGQQVTLRCSSQSGHNTVSWYQQALGQGPQFIFQYYREEENGRGNFPPRFSGLQFPNYSSELNVNALELDDSALYLCASSATGTAYGYTFGSGTRLTVV.

The chain uses TRBV7-2 and TRBJ1-2; D is possibly TRBD1 (5 bases). V was trimmed by 4 bases and J by 10 bases, leaving 13 bases between them. Germline V lookup: CDR1 SGHTA, CDR2 FQGNSA. There are 12 residues in the CDR3. This CDR3 reads CASSSGAILYTF. The CDR3 DNA reads as TGTGCCAGCAGCTCCGGGGCCATCCTCTACACCTTC.

The CDR3 region is CASSLNTEAFF. The CDR3 DNA reads TGTGCCAGCAGCTTGAACACTGAAGCTTTCTTT. V usage is TRBV4-2 and J usage is TRBJ1-1; D gene uncertain. CDR3 length: 11 residues. The V end lost 5 bases, the J end lost 0 bases, and 1 base lay between the germline ends. Germline values: CDR1 LGHNA, CDR2 YNFKEQ.

The chain uses TRBV5-4 and TRBJ2-1; D unresolved. Germline V gene sequence: CDR1 SGHNT, CDR2 YYREEE (reference sequence). The CDR3 is 16 residues long. V was pared by 4 bases and J by 0 bases, with 14 bases between. Here the CDR3 DNA reads TGTGCCAGCAGCCTGTGGACGCACCTCTCCTACAATGAGCAGTTCTTC. Protein product: CASSLWTHLSYNEQFF.

The rearrangement joins TRBV19 to TRBJ2-7; 7 bases line up with TRBD1. Germline trimming cut 9 bases from V and 7 bases from J; bases unmatched to any gene: 6. The CDR3 has 11 amino acids. Germline CDR1 LNHDA, CDR2 SQIVND (reference sequence). The chain's CDR3 is CASRQGGEQYF. CDR3 sequence (DNA): TGTGCCAGCAGACAGGGTGGAGAGCAGTACTTC.

The V gene is TRBV5-4, the J gene TRBJ1-2; TRBD1 might be the D (5 bases). The CDR3 contains 13 residues. CDR1 SGHNT and CDR2 YYREEE come from the germline V gene (reference sequence). Trimming shortened V by 0 bases and J by 8 bases, and 11 bases separated the two germline ends. The CDR3 DNA follows: TGTGCCAGCAGCTTGGCAGGGACCGAAGGCTACACCTTC. It encodes CASSLAGTEGYTF.

The J gene is TRBJ1-5, the V gene TRBV4-1; D unclear. CDR1 and CDR2 (germline): MGHRA, YSYEKL. Trimming cost V 7 bases and J 0 bases, with 13 bases left between them. This CDR3 has 15 amino acids. Written as DNA, the CDR3 is TGCGCCAGCATTCCCACCCCAGGTAGCAATCAGCCCCAGCATTTT. It is translated as CASIPTPGSNQPQHF.

The chain is built from TRBV7-8 and TRBJ2-7, with D hard to call. The V end lost 0 bases, the J end lost 9 bases, and 18 bases lay between the germline ends. The germline gives CDR1 SGHVS, CDR2 FQNEAQ. The CDR3 is made up of 15 amino acids. The chain's CDR3 is CASSLALGSAVGQYF. In DNA, the CDR3 is TGTGCCAGCAGCTTAGCGCTCGGCTCCGCGGTCGGGCAGTACTTC.

This chain joins TRBV18 and TRBJ2-1; D is possibly TRBD2 (6 bases). Germline values: CDR1 KGHSH, CDR2 LQKENI. The CDR3 is 16 residues long. With 2 bases removed from V and 0 bases from J, the gap between germline ends came to 11 bases. In DNA, the CDR3 is TGTGCCAGCTCACCAAGGGGAGGCAGCTCCTACAATGAGCAGTTCTTC. Residues: CASSPRGGSSYNEQFF.

The J gene is TRBJ2-2, the V gene TRBV29-1; perhaps TRBD2 as D (6 bases). CDR3 size: 16 residues. V was shortened by 5 bases and J by 1 base, with 17 bases between the two germline ends. CDR1 SQVTM and CDR2 ANQGSEA come from the germline V gene. CDR3 nucleotides: TGCAGCGTTTGGGTCGGGCTAGCGAAGAACACCGGGGAGCTGTTTTTT. This translates into CSVWVGLAKNTGELFF.

This clone appeared a single time. The V gene is TRBV28, the J gene TRBJ2-1; 7 bases fit TRBD2. The CDR3 consists of 16 residues. The ends lost 3 bases at V and 0 bases at J; junction bases unmatched: 5. CDR1 and CDR2 (germline): MDHEN, SYDVKM. The CDR3 bases are TGTGCCAGCAGTTTTTGGGGCGGGGGCTCCTACAATGAGCAGTTCTTC. This codes for CASSFWGGGSYNEQFF.

The gene calls are TRBV10-3 and TRBJ2-7; perhaps TRBD2 as D (5 bases). The CDR3 consists of 12 residues. The germline V and J ends were trimmed by 11 bases and 3 bases, with 14 bases remaining between them. Germline CDR1 and CDR2: ENHRY and SYGVKD. CDR3 coding DNA: TGTGCCTCCGGTCCGGAGGACTACGAGCAGTACTTC. This gives the protein CASGPEDYEQYF.

This clone has more than one count but fewer than ten. The rearrangement uses TRBV4-1 and TRBJ2-1; no definite D call. Trimming removed 0 bases from V and 5 bases from J, with 5 bases in between. The CDR3 is 13 amino acids. Per the germline V gene, CDR1 is MGHRA and CDR2 is YSYEKL. The CDR3 DNA sequence: TGCGCCAGCAGCCAAGATCAAGACAATGAGCAGTTCTTC. As protein: CASSQDQDNEQFF.

The chain recombines TRBV5-8 with TRBJ1-4; TRBD1 matches 10 bases. Unmatched junction bases numbered 4, after V lost 4 bases and J lost 4 bases. This CDR3 spans 15 amino acids. Germline assignment: CDR1 SGHTS and CDR2 YDEGEE. The CDR3 reads CASSLGQGNNEKLFF. CDR3 DNA: TGTGCCAGCAGCCTGGGACAGGGGAATAATGAAAAACTGTTTTTT.